This T cell receptor beta chain was sequenced during a study of vaccination effects on CD4 cells after COVID-19. As to this clone: No antigen is known for it.

Germline trimming cut 4 bases from V and 5 bases from J; bases unmatched to any gene: 8. The CDR3 consists of 15 residues. The germline gives CDR1 SGHRS, CDR2 YFSETQ. Assay: immunoSEQ multiplex PCR; the TCRdb copy retains only in-frame clones and omits some. The table includes about 41,000 clones, around three quarters detected once. Before sequencing took place, the ViraFEST assay used viral peptide pools to expand antigen-specific CD4+ T cells. On roughly day 9 of culture, CD4+ T cells were separated out. Neither prior SARS-CoV-2 infection nor positive nucleocapsid antibodies were present in the vaccine recipients.

This sequence was found in a human donor who received a COVID-19 vaccine. The material was CD4+ T cells from PBMCs cultured with HCoV-NL63 spike peptides, obtained before COVID-19 vaccination. The chain combines TRBV5-1 with TRBJ1-4, with 7 bases identical to TRBD1. The chain's CDR3 is CASSPEGRGNEKLFF. The CDR3 nucleotides read TGCGCCAGCAGCCCGGAGGGCAGGGGGAATGAAAAACTGTTTTTT.